This T cell receptor (beta chain) was documented in a study of cytotoxic CD8 clonotypes in ibrutinib-treated CLL. Study overall: Partial responses numbered some 25 and complete responses 2; after a median about 6 years, 14 stayed remitted and about twelve progressed.

Remarks on this clone: Its antigen is as yet unknown.

Cryopreserved PBMCs supplied about 2 micrograms of genomic DNA for TCR beta libraries. V was shortened by 3 bases and J by 1 base, with 10 bases between the two germline ends. The germline V gene has CDR1 SGHTA and CDR2 FQGNSA. The CDR3 consists of 14 residues. The repertoire was sequenced with immunoSEQ multiplex PCR; TCRdb's copy has only in-frame clones and lacks some. The repertoire includes 130,000 or so clones, roughly 80% of them detected once, and around a quarter sits in the top ten. Regarding the study as a whole: Exceeding age-matched healthy donors, baseline clonality also tracked the counts of circulating CD8+ T cells. Higher clonality was seen at ibrutinib response and a return toward baseline at progression.

This chain joins TRBV7-2 and TRBJ2-7; D is uncertain. Sequenced here: PBMCs, sampled after 12 months of ibrutinib treatment. The receptor was isolated from a human donor with chronic lymphocytic leukemia. The CDR3, as DNA: TGTGCCAGCAGCTTTGTGTCGGAGTCCTACGAGCAGTACTTC. This gives the protein CASSFVSESYEQYF.